Below, 19 T cell receptor beta chains from the same sample are listed, as sequenced in a study of OX40 agonist ivuxolimab in advanced cancers. Generated by immunoSEQ multiplex PCR, the TCRdb table keeps only in-frame clones and is missing some. The data hold just under 100,000 clones, with approximately 94% observed a single time. The sample was CD4+ or CD8+ T cells sorted from blood, taken in a trial of the OX40 agonist ivuxolimab. The source of these receptors is an adult with an advanced solid tumor such as melanoma, head and neck, liver or kidney cancer.

The rearrangement uses TRBV28 and TRBJ1-5; 7 bases map to TRBD1. The length of the CDR3 is 15 residues. Germline V gene sequence: CDR1 MDHEN, CDR2 SYDVKM. Trimming removed 6 bases from V and 7 bases from J; junction bases left unmatched: 12. CDR3 coding DNA: TGTGCCAGCAGCCCCTCGGGCAGGGGGGGACAGCCCCAGCATTTT. The encoded protein is CASSPSGRGGQPQHF. The full variable domain, rest sourced from reference TRBV28 and TRBJ1-5, is DVKVTQSSRYLVKRTGEKVFLECVQDMDHENMFWYRQDPGLGLRLIYFSYDVKMKEKGDIPEGYSVSREKKERFSLILESASTNQTSMYLCASSPSGRGGQPQHFGDGTRLSIL.

Of note for this clone: In the same sample, other DNA sequences code for this CDR3. The chain has TRBV6-6 and TRBJ2-7, with D tentatively TRBD1 (6 bases). This CDR3 is 12 amino acids long. In germline, CDR1 is MNHNY, CDR2 SVGAGI (reference sequence). Trimming took 5 bases from V and 2 from J, leaving 7 bases between them. Here the CDR3 DNA reads TGTGCCAGCAGTCCAGGGGCCTACGAGCAGTACTTC. This gives the protein CASSPGAYEQYF.

The chain has TRBV13 and TRBJ2-7; maybe TRBD2 (5 bases). Trimming pared 1 base from V and 4 bases from J, leaving 20 bases between. The CDR3 has 17 residues. Germline V gene lookup returns CDR1 PRHDT and CDR2 FYEKMQ (reference sequence). The CDR3 DNA is TGTGCCAGCAGCTTAGCCCTCAAGACGGAGGATCCTTACGAGCAGTACTTC. Translating gives CASSLALKTEDPYEQYF.

The chain has TRBV5-1 and TRBJ1-2; weak D call: TRBD1 (5 bases). CDR1 is SGHRS and CDR2 is YFSETQ in the germline V gene. Trimming shortened V by 3 bases and J by 2 bases, and 8 bases separated the two germline ends. The CDR3 is 13 amino acids. CDR3: CASSSDSNYGYTF. CDR3 DNA: TGCGCCAGCAGCTCCGACAGCAACTATGGCTACACCTTC.

The table lists this clone with a count of one. The chain employs TRBV4-3 and TRBJ2-1; D remains ambiguous. The V end lost 1 base, the J end lost 4 bases, and 8 bases lay between the germline ends. CDR3 length equals 14 residues. Germline V gene data show CDR1 as LGHNA and CDR2 as YSLEER. CDR3 amino acids: CASSQGPRYNEQFF. CDR3 sequence (DNA): TGCGCCAGCAGCCAAGGTCCTAGATACAATGAGCAGTTCTTC.

The chain recombines TRBV11-2 with TRBJ1-2; TRBD1 matches 10 bases. CDR3 length: 17 residues. Trimming at V came to 4 bases and at J to 4 bases, leaving 12 bases not matched to a gene. CDR1 SGHAT and CDR2 FQNNGV come from the germline V gene. CDR3 in DNA: TGTGCCAGCAGCTCTCTTTCGGGACAGGGGAAGGGCTATGGCTACACCTTC. It is translated as CASSSLSGQGKGYGYTF.

V is TRBV7-3 and J is TRBJ1-1; D might be TRBD1 (6 bases). The V and J ends lost 5 bases and 0 bases respectively, with 10 bases between them. The germline V gene has CDR1 SGHTA and CDR2 FQGTGA. The CDR3 totals 14 residues. The CDR3 region is CASSPDRLNTEAFF. The CDR3 DNA follows: TGTGCCAGCAGCCCGGACAGATTGAACACTGAAGCTTTCTTT.

The V and J genes are TRBV6-1 and TRBJ2-3; D remains unclear. V shed 2 bases and J shed 6 bases, with 9 bases lying between them. Looked up from germline, CDR1 is MNHNS and CDR2 is SASEGT. The CDR3 consists of 13 residues. The CDR3 loop is CASSEIGVDTQYF. The CDR3, as DNA: TGTGCCAGCAGTGAAATAGGAGTCGATACGCAGTATTTT.

This rearrangement joins TRBV18 to TRBJ2-7; 7 bases fit TRBD1. Germline CDR1 KGHSH, CDR2 LQKENI. With 8 bases clipped from V and 0 bases from J, the junction kept 7 bases outside the gene matches. This CDR3 contains 14 residues. CDR3 nucleotide sequence: TGTGCCAGCCTGAAAGACAGGGACTCCTACGAGCAGTACTTC. Its translation is CASLKDRDSYEQYF.

V is TRBV7-8 and J is TRBJ2-5; perhaps D is TRBD1 or TRBD2 (5 bases each). The J call is in doubt because the DNA end fits TRBJ2-7 better. The germline gives CDR1 SGHVS, CDR2 FQNEAQ. The CDR3 is made up of 14 amino acids. Here the CDR3 DNA reads TGTGCCAGCAGCCCGAGGGACGGCCCCTACGAGCAGTACTTC. It specifies CASSPRDGPYEQYF.

The chain recombines TRBV7-9 with TRBJ2-3; D call uncertain. Germline V lookup: CDR1 SEHNR, CDR2 FQNEAQ (reference sequence). The CDR3 spans 11 residues. The V end lost 5 bases, the J end lost 5 bases, and 5 bases lay between the germline ends. The chain's CDR3 is CASSQRDTQYF. As DNA, the CDR3 is TGTGCCAGCAGCCAACGAGATACGCAGTATTTT.

The V call is TRBV18, the J call TRBJ1-1; TRBD1 might be the D (6 bases). The CDR3 is 13 residues long. V was cut by 4 bases and J by 4 bases, with 10 bases left in between. In germline, CDR1 is KGHSH, CDR2 LQKENI. The CDR3 region is CASSQGRGTEAFF. The DNA for the CDR3 is TGTGCCAGCTCACAGGGCAGGGGCACTGAAGCTTTCTTT.

In the case of this clone: Its ends do not fully match the called genes, so a read error is possible. The chain is built from TRBV4-1 and TRBJ1-3, with D tentatively TRBD1 (5 bases). Germline values: CDR1 MGHRA, CDR2 YSYEKL. CDR3 size: 16 residues. In nucleotides, the CDR3 is TGCGCCAGCAGCCAAGCTCGGGGCCCCGCTGGGAACACCATATATTTT. Translated, it gives CASSQARGPAGNTIYF.

The chain uses TRBV19 and TRBJ1-2; the D is unclear. Germline CDR1 LNHDA, CDR2 SQIVND (reference sequence). V lost 3 bases and J lost 5, with 10 bases in between. The CDR3 totals 13 residues. DNA of the CDR3: TGTGCCAGTAGTATGACGGTCGTATATGGCTACACCTTC. Residues: CASSMTVVYGYTF.

The V gene is TRBV6-1, the J gene TRBJ2-2, with no clear D. This CDR3 contains 11 residues. CDR1 and CDR2 (germline): MNHNS, SASEGT. Trimming stripped 8 bases from V and 1 base from J, with 2 bases between. The DNA for the CDR3 is TGTGCCAGCGGGAACACCGGGGAGCTGTTTTTT. Translated, it gives CASGNTGELFF.

The V and J genes are TRBV6-5 and TRBJ1-1; D might be TRBD1 (5 bases). This CDR3 has 16 residues. Trimming took 2 bases from V and 5 from J, leaving 18 bases between them. CDR1 MNHEY and CDR2 SVGAGI come from the germline V gene. The CDR3 sequence is CASSYPSGTGGTEAFF. CDR3 nucleotides: TGTGCCAGCAGTTACCCCTCGGGGACCGGGGGTACTGAAGCTTTCTTT.

The chain carries TRBV28 and TRBJ1-5; no clear D. Germline CDR1 is MDHEN and CDR2 is SYDVKM. The V gene lost 5 bases and the J gene lost 4 bases, with 6 bases spanning the gap. The CDR3 has 12 amino acids. DNA for the CDR3: TGTGCCAGCAGTCCCGGGAATCAGCCCCAGCATTTT. It yields the protein CASSPGNQPQHF.

The chain employs TRBV27 and TRBJ1-6; no clear D. The CDR3 has 16 residues. V lost 6 bases to trimming and J lost 0 bases, with 12 bases between them. The V gene's germline CDR1 is MNHEY and CDR2 SMNVEV (reference sequence). Here the CDR3 DNA reads TGTGCCAGCAGACTCACCTCGGGCTCCTATAATTCACCCCTCCACTTT. Its translation is CASRLTSGSYNSPLHF.

This rearrangement joins TRBV19 to TRBJ2-7, with D perhaps matching TRBD1 (6 bases). Germline lookup yields CDR1 LNHDA and CDR2 SQIVND (reference sequence). The V gene lost 3 bases and the J gene lost 3 bases, with 12 bases spanning the gap. The CDR3 is 14 residues long. CDR3 sequence (DNA): TGTGCCAGTAGTATTTACAGGGCAAGCTACGAGCAGTACTTC. It encodes CASSIYRASYEQYF.